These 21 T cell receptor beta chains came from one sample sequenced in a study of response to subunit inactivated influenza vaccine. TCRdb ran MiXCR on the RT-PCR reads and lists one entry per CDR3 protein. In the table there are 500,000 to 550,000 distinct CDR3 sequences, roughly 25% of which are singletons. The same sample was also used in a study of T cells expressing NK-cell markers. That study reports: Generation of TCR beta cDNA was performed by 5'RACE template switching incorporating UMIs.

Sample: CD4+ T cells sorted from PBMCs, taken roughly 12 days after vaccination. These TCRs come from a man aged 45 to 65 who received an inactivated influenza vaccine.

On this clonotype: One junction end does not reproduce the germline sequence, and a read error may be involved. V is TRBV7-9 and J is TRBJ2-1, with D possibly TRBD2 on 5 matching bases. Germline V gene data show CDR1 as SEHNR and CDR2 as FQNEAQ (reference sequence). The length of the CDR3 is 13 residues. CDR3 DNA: TGTGCCGGCAGCTCCATCTCAAGCGGTGAGCAGTTCTTC. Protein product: CAGSSISSGEQFF. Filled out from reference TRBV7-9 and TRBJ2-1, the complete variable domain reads DTGVSQNPRHKITKRGQNVTFRCDPISEHNRLYWYRQTLGQGPEFLTYFQNEAQLEKSRLLSDRFSAERPKGSFSTLEIQRTEQGDSAMYLCAGSSISSGEQFFGPGTRLTVL.

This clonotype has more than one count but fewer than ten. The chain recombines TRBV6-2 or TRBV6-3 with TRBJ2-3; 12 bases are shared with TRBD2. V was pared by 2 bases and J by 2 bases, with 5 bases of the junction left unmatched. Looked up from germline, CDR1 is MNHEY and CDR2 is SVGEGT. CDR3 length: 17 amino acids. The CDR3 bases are TGTGCCAGCAGTTACCCTAGCGGGGGGGCCAACACAGATACGCAGTATTTT. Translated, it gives CASSYPSGGANTDTQYF.

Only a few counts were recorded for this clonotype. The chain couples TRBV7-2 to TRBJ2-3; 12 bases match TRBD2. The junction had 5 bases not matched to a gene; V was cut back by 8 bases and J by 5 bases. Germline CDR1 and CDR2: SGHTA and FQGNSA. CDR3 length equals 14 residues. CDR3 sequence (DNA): TGTGCCAGCCTAGCGGGGGGGCCTGGAGATACGCAGTATTTT. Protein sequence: CASLAGGPGDTQYF.

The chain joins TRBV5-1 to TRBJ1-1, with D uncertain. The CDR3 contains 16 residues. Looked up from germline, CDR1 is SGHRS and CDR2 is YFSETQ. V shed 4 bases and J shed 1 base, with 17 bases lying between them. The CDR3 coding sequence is TGCGCCAGCAGCCGCAATCGGGAGACCGCGAACACTGAAGCTTTCTTT. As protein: CASSRNRETANTEAFF.

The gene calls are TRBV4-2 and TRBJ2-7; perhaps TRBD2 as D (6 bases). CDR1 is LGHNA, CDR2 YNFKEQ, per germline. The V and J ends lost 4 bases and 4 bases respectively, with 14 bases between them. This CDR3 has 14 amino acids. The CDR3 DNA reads TGTGCCAGCAGCCCTGACGGGGGACCTTACGAGCAGTACTTC. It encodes CASSPDGGPYEQYF.

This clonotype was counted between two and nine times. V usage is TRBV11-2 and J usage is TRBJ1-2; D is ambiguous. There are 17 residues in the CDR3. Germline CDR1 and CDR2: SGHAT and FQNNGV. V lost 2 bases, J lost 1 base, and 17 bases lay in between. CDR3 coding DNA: TGTGCCAGCAGCTTATCGGCCAATCGGGCTGGTAACTATGGCTACACCTTC. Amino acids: CASSLSANRAGNYGYTF.

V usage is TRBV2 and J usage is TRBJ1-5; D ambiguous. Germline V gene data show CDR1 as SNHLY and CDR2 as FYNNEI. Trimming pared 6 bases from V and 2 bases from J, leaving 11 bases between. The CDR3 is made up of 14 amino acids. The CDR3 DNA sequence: TGTGCCAGCAGACAGACGGGTGGCAATCAGCCCCAGCATTTT. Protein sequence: CASRQTGGNQPQHF.

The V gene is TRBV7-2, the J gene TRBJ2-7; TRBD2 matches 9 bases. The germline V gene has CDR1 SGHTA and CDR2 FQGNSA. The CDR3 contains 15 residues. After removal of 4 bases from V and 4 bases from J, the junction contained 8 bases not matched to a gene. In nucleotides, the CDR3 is TGTGCCAGCAGCTCCGTAGCGGGAGTAGGATACGAGCAGTACTTC. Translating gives CASSSVAGVGYEQYF.

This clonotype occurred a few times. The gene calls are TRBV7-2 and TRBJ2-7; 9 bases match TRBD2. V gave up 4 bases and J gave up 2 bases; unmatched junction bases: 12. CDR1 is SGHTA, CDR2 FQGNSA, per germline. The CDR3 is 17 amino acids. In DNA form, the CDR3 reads TGTGCCAGCAGCTCCCGACCTAGCGGGACAAGTCCCTACGAGCAGTACTTC. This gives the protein CASSSRPSGTSPYEQYF.

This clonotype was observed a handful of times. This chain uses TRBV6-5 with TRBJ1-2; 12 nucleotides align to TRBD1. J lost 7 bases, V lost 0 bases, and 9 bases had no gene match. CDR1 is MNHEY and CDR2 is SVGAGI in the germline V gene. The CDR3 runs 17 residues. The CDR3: CASSYSTGTGGASGYTF. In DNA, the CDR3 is TGTGCCAGCAGTTACTCGACGGGGACAGGGGGCGCAAGTGGCTACACCTTC.

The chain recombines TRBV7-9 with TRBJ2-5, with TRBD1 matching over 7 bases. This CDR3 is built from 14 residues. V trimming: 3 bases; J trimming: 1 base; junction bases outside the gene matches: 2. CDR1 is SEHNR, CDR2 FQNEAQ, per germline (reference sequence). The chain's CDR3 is CASSFGTVQETQYF. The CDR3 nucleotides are TGTGCCAGCAGCTTCGGGACAGTCCAAGAGACCCAGTACTTC.

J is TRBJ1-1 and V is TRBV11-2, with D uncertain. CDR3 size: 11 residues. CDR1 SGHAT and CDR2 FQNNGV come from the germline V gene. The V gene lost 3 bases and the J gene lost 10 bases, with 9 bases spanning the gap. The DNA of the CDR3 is TGTGCCAGCAGCTTTGGACCGGGAGCTTTCTTT. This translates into CASSFGPGAFF.

This CDR3 is CSVASLLNTEAFF. The CDR3 DNA reads TGCAGCGTTGCCAGTCTCCTGAACACTGAAGCTTTCTTT. The chain employs TRBV29-1 and TRBJ1-1; D gene ambiguous. From germline, CDR1 is SQVTM and CDR2 ANQGSEA. The CDR3 has 13 amino acids. The germline V and J ends were trimmed by 4 bases and 0 bases, with 9 bases remaining between them.

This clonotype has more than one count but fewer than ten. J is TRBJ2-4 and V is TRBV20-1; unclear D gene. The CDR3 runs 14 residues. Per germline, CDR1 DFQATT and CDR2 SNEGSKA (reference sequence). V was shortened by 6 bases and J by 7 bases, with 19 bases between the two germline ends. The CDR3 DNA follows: TGCAGTGCGGAGAGGTACCTCTGGGCGAACATTCAGTACTTC. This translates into CSAERYLWANIQYF.

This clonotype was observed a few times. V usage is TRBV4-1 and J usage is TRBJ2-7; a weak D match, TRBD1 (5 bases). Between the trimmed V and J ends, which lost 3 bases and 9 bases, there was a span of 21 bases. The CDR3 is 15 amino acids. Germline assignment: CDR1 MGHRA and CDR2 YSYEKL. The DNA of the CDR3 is TGCGCCAGCAGCCATAGCAGGGAAAACGATTTCAGGCAGTACTTC. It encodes CASSHSRENDFRQYF.

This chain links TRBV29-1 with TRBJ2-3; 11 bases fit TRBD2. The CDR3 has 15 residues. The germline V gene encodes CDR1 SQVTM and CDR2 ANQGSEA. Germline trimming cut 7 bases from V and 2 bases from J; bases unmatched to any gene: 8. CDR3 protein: CSASIAGGNTDTQYF. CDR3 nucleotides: TGCAGCGCTTCTATAGCGGGAGGGAACACAGATACGCAGTATTTT.

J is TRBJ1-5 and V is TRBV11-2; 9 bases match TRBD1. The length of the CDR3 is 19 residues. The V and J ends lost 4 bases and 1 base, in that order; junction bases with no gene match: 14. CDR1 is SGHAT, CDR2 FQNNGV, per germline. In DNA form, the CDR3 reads TGTGCCAGCAGCTGTTACCGGGACAGGGAGCTCGAGAGCAATCAGCCCCAGCATTTT. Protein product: CASSCYRDRELESNQPQHF.

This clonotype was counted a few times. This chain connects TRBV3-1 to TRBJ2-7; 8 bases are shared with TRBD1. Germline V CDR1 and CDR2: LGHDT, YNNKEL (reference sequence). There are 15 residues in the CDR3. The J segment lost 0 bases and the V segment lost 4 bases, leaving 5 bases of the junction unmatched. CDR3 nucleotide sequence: TGTGCCAGCAGCCGAATGGGACAGGTCTCCTACGAGCAGTACTTC. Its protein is CASSRMGQVSYEQYF.

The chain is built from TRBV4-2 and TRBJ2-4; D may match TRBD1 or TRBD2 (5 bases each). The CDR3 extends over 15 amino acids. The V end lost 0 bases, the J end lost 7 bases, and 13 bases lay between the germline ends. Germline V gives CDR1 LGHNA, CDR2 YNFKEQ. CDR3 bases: TGTGCCAGCAGCCAAGATTTAGGGACCACCAACATTCAGTACTTC. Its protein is CASSQDLGTTNIQYF.

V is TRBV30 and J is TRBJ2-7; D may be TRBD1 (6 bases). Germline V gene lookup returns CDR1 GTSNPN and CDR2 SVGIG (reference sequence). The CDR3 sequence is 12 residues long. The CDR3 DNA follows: TGTGGCTACACTACAGGGACCAACGAGCAGTACTTC. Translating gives CGYTTGTNEQYF.

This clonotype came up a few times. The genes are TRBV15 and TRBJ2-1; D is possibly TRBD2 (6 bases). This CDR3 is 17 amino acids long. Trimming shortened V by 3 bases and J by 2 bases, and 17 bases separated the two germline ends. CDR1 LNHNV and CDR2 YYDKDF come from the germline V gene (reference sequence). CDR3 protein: CATSRGITTGAYNEQFF. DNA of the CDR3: TGTGCCACCAGCAGGGGTATAACTACGGGAGCCTACAATGAGCAGTTCTTC. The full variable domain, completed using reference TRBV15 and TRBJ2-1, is DAMVIQNPRYQVTQFGKPVTLSCSQTLNHNVMYWYQQKSSQAPKLLFHYYDKDFNNEADTPDNFQSRRPNTSFCFLDIRSPGLGDTAMYLCATSRGITTGAYNEQFFGPGTRLTVL.